Presented here are 5 T cell receptor beta chains from one specimen sequenced in a study of T-cell reconstitution after alpha-beta-depleted transplantation in children. Findings and limits, study-wide: Newly generated T cells supplied most T-cell counts and diversity one year post-transplant.

Unique molecular identifiers were incorporated when the TCRbeta library was constructed. TCRdb re-called the PCR reads through MiXCR, storing one row per CDR3 protein. This table has about 300,000 distinct CDR3 sequences, nearly 8% appearing once. The antigens these receptors bind are not known. This specimen was peripheral blood, taken 360 days after TCRalphabeta/CD19-depleted stem cell transplant. The source of these receptors is a female patient aged 2-15 years who had a stem cell transplant for Fanconi anemia, so the T cells may come from the graft donor.

The chain recombines TRBV6-1 with TRBJ2-2; TRBD2 matches 12 bases. The CDR3 sequence is 15 residues long. Germline V gives CDR1 MNHNS, CDR2 SASEGT. The trim removed 6 bases at V and 6 bases at J, leaving 5 bases unmatched. CDR3 DNA sequence: TGTGCCAGCAGGCTAGCGGGGGGGCCTCCCGGGGAGCTGTTTTTT. Its protein product is CASRLAGGPPGELFF.

This clonotype was recorded a few times. Here the CDR3 DNA reads TGTGCCAGCAGCTTAGTTCCAGGTTACTATGGCTACACCTTC. Translated: CASSLVPGYYGYTF. This chain links TRBV7-8 with TRBJ1-2; D is undetermined. V lost 1 base to trimming and J lost 3 bases, with 9 bases between them. From germline, CDR1 is SGHVS and CDR2 FQNEAQ. CDR3 length equals 14 residues.

This clonotype was counted many times. V and J are TRBV7-9 and TRBJ2-5; TRBD1 matches at 7 bases. CDR1 SEHNR and CDR2 FQNEAQ come from the germline V gene (reference sequence). The CDR3 covers 14 residues. V was pared by 1 base and J by 5 bases, with 4 bases of the junction left unmatched. This CDR3 reads CASSLGQGVETQYF. The CDR3 DNA reads as TGTGCCAGCAGCTTAGGACAGGGAGTGGAGACCCAGTACTTC.

The chain joins TRBV7-9 to TRBJ2-1; D call uncertain. CDR1 SEHNR and CDR2 FQNEAQ come from the germline V gene (reference sequence). Trimming removed 8 bases from V and 9 bases from J, with 17 bases in between. The CDR3 has 13 amino acids. The CDR3 reads CASGRISAVEQFF. The CDR3 region has the DNA TGTGCCAGCGGCCGAATCAGCGCCGTTGAGCAGTTCTTC.

V and J are TRBV6-2 or TRBV6-3 and TRBJ2-7, with TRBD2 identical over 12 bases. The germline gives CDR1 MNHEY, CDR2 SVGEGT. The CDR3 totals 14 residues. Germline trimming cut 6 bases from V and 6 bases from J; bases unmatched to any gene: 6. The CDR3, as DNA: TGTGCCAGCAGCTCCCGGACTAGCGGGGTCGAGCAGTACGTC. Translation gives CASSSRTSGVEQYV.